The rows below give T cell receptor beta chains drawn from one sample of a study of response to subunit inactivated influenza vaccine. TCRdb recomputed calls from the RT-PCR reads with MiXCR, one row per CDR3 protein. The sample lists 650,000 to 800,000 distinct CDR3 sequences, approximately 17% occurring once. The input for sequencing was PBMCs from blood, taken 5 days after vaccination. The origin of the receptors is a man in his fifties or sixties who received an inactivated influenza vaccine. Both conserved end residues are part of each CDR3. A D gene is named only where the DNA matches it firmly. Expanded clones get a size class; other rows say once, few or many, or leave the size out.

v_gene: TRBV6-5
d_gene: TRBD1
abundance: -
j_gene: TRBJ2-3
CDR3nt: TGTGCCAGCAGTTATCCCCGTTCCGGGACAGAGAGCACAGATACGCAGTATTTT
CDR3aa: CASSYPRSGTESTDTQYF

v_gene: TRBV5-5
d_gene: -
abundance: -
j_gene: TRBJ2-5
CDR3nt: TGTGCCAGCAGCTTGGTTAAAGGTACCCAGTACTTC
CDR3aa: CASSLVKGTQYF

v_gene: TRBV5-1
d_gene: -
abundance: many
j_gene: TRBJ2-1
CDR3nt: TGCGCCAGCAGCGCGGGGGCGAATTACAATGAGCAGTTCTTC
CDR3aa: CASSAGANYNEQFF

v_gene: TRBV29-1
d_gene: TRBD2
abundance: many
j_gene: TRBJ2-4
CDR3nt: TGCAGCGCGGTGGAGGGAGGGAAAAACATTCAGTACTTC
CDR3aa: CSAVEGGKNIQYF

v_gene: TRBV14
d_gene: TRBD1
abundance: -
j_gene: TRBJ2-6
CDR3nt: TGTGCCAGCAGTCCGACAGGGCGGCCTGGGGCCAACGTCCTGACTTTC
CDR3aa: CASSPTGRPGANVLTF

v_gene: TRBV27
d_gene: TRBD1
abundance: few
j_gene: TRBJ2-7
CDR3nt: TGTGCCAGCAGTTTAACAGGGGTAAATTACGAGCAGTACTTC
CDR3aa: CASSLTGVNYEQYF

v_gene: TRBV2
d_gene: TRBD2
abundance: -
j_gene: TRBJ2-3
CDR3nt: TGTGCCAGCAGCGGGACGCGGGAGGACCCAGATACGCAGTATTTT
CDR3aa: CASSGTREDPDTQYF

v_gene: TRBV7-2
d_gene: TRBD2
abundance: few
j_gene: TRBJ2-6
CDR3nt: TGTGCCAGCAAAGGACTAGCGGGAGGGGCTGGGGCCAACGTCCTGACTTTC
CDR3aa: CASKGLAGGAGANVLTF

v_gene: TRBV7-2
d_gene: TRBD2
abundance: few
j_gene: TRBJ2-1
CDR3nt: TGTGCCAGCAGCAGATCCGGGACTAGCGGGTATGAGCAGTTCTTC
CDR3aa: CASSRSGTSGYEQFF

v_gene: TRBV4-1
d_gene: -
abundance: few
j_gene: TRBJ2-1
CDR3nt: TGCGCCAGCAGCCAAAATGGACCAGTAAACAATGAGCAGTTCTTC
CDR3aa: CASSQNGPVNNEQFF

v_gene: TRBV4-2
d_gene: -
abundance: -
j_gene: TRBJ1-4
CDR3nt: TGTGCCAGCAGCCAAGAACAGCATAATGAAAAACTGTTTTTT
CDR3aa: CASSQEQHNEKLFF

v_gene: TRBV5-1
d_gene: -
abundance: few
j_gene: TRBJ2-1
CDR3nt: TGCGCCAGCAGCTTGCGAGTAGATCGGACAGAGCAGTTCTTC
CDR3aa: CASSLRVDRTEQFF

v_gene: TRBV5-1
d_gene: TRBD1
abundance: -
j_gene: TRBJ2-7
CDR3nt: TGCGCCAGCAGCGAGCAAGCGACAGGGGGAGGCCACGAGCAGTACTTC
CDR3aa: CASSEQATGGGHEQYF

v_gene: TRBV6-6
d_gene: -
abundance: few
j_gene: TRBJ2-7
CDR3nt: TGTGCCAGCGGCCTGGACTCGGCCTACGAGCAGTACTTC
CDR3aa: CASGLDSAYEQYF

v_gene: TRBV7-3
d_gene: -
abundance: few
j_gene: TRBJ2-3
CDR3nt: TGTGCCAGCAGCTTAATGCGGGCCACAGATACGCAGTATTTT
CDR3aa: CASSLMRATDTQYF

v_gene: TRBV9
d_gene: -
abundance: few
j_gene: TRBJ1-2
CDR3nt: TGTGCCAGCAGCGTAGAATCCAGGGCTGGTGGCTACACCTTC
CDR3aa: CASSVESRAGGYTF